The next 22 T cell receptor beta chains were all read from a single sample in a study of T cell responses to AZD1222 COVID-19 vaccine. Only in-frame clones appear in the TCRdb table, and some are missing; sequencing was by immunoSEQ multiplex PCR. The repertoire holds some 84,000 clones, 88% seen once, with 15% to 20% in the top ten. This material consisted of peripheral blood, taken on day 0 of AZD1222 vaccination. The receptors come from an adult in good health.

The chain joins TRBV24-1 to TRBJ2-2; 8 bases are shared with TRBD1. V was pared by 3 bases and J by 2 bases, with 7 bases of the junction left unmatched. CDR3 length: 17 residues. Germline V CDR1 and CDR2: KGHDR, SFDVKD. CDR3 coding DNA: TGTGCCACCAGTGATACGACAGGGGTGCTTAACACCGGGGAGCTGTTTTTT. Its protein is CATSDTTGVLNTGELFF.

V usage is TRBV30 and J usage is TRBJ1-4, with D perhaps matching TRBD1 (5 bases). CDR1 and CDR2 from the germline V gene are GTSNPN and SVGIG (reference sequence). The CDR3 runs to 13 residues. V dropped 8 bases and J dropped 8 bases, with 18 bases sitting between them. CDR3 nucleotide sequence: TGTGCCCCCACGGGGGGTCCAAGGGAAAAACTGTTTTTT. Translation: CAPTGGPREKLFF.

This rearrangement joins TRBV6-5 to TRBJ1-1; D gene unclear. CDR3 length: 12 amino acids. Looked up from germline, CDR1 is MNHEY and CDR2 is SVGAGI. V was clipped by 4 bases and J by 11 bases, with 14 bases between them. The CDR3 reads CASSSPGWQAFF. The CDR3 nucleotides read TGTGCCAGCAGTTCACCGGGGTGGCAGGCTTTCTTT.

The chain links TRBV3-1 (or the pseudogene TRBV3-2) to TRBJ1-2; 11 bases are shared with TRBD1. The CDR3 contains 19 residues. Unmatched junction bases numbered 17, after V lost 4 bases and J lost 4 bases. CDR1 is LGHDT and CDR2 is YNNKEL in the germline V gene (reference sequence). The CDR3 sequence is CASSRPTGTGGPASYGYTF. CDR3 coding DNA: TGTGCCAGCAGCCGACCTACCGGGACAGGGGGACCAGCGAGCTATGGCTACACCTTC.

The sample holds a few counts of this clone. The CDR3 DNA is TGCGCCAGCAGCCAACTTATTAGCGGGGAGCTGTTTTTT. Encoded protein: CASSQLISGELFF. The V and J genes are TRBV4-1 and TRBJ2-2; D remains ambiguous. This CDR3 comprises 13 residues. Trimming left V 2 bases short and J 7 bases short, with 8 bases between. Germline CDR1 MGHRA, CDR2 YSYEKL.

The chain links TRBV18 to TRBJ1-1, with D possibly TRBD1 on 5 matching bases. There are 15 residues in the CDR3. V lost 4 bases to trimming and J lost 1 base, with 13 bases between them. Germline V gene data show CDR1 as KGHSH and CDR2 as LQKENI. This CDR3 is CASSLGGTPNTEAFF. DNA for the CDR3: TGTGCCAGCTCACTAGGCGGGACCCCGAACACTGAAGCTTTCTTT.

This chain links TRBV11-3 with TRBJ2-3; TRBD1 or TRBD2 may be the D gene (5 bases each). The V and J ends lost 4 bases and 1 base respectively, with 18 bases between them. Germline V gene lookup returns CDR1 SGHNT and CDR2 YENEEA. This CDR3 region has 17 residues. CDR3 loop: CASSSGVAGPGTDTQYF. CDR3 in DNA: TGTGCCAGCAGCTCCGGGGTGGCAGGGCCTGGCACAGATACGCAGTATTTT.

This chain connects TRBV7-8 to TRBJ1-3; D uncertain. Per the germline V gene, CDR1 is SGHVS and CDR2 is FQNEAQ. The V end lost 7 bases, the J end lost 1 base, and 14 bases lay between the germline ends. CDR3 length: 15 residues. DNA for the CDR3: TGTGCCAGCATCGGAGAATGGGAGTCTGGAAACACCATATATTTT. Its translation is CASIGEWESGNTIYF.

The genes are TRBV5-4 and TRBJ2-2, with D uncertain. Trimming removed 4 bases from V and 5 bases from J, with 12 bases in between. The germline V gene encodes CDR1 SGHNT and CDR2 YYREEE (reference sequence). The CDR3 spans 14 residues. The CDR3 here is CASSARTDTGELFF. The CDR3 DNA reads TGTGCCAGCAGCGCCCGGACGGATACCGGGGAGCTGTTTTTT.

The chain couples TRBV19 to TRBJ2-1; D is unresolved. This CDR3 comprises 13 residues. With 5 bases removed from V and 8 bases from J, the gap between germline ends came to 13 bases. CDR1 LNHDA and CDR2 SQIVND come from the germline V gene (reference sequence). The DNA of the CDR3 is TGTGCCAGTAGTCCGCCAGCGCTCCATGAGCAGTTCTTC. Its protein is CASSPPALHEQFF.

The rearrangement joins TRBV19 to TRBJ2-1, with D maybe TRBD2 (6 bases). This CDR3 comprises 16 residues. V lost 4 bases to trimming and J lost 0 bases, with 13 bases between them. Germline CDR1 is LNHDA and CDR2 is SQIVND (reference sequence). The CDR3 coding sequence is TGTGCCAGTAGTAGGCCTAGCGTGAGCTCCTACAATGAGCAGTTCTTC. This encodes CASSRPSVSSYNEQFF.

This clone was seen a single time. This chain links TRBV7-9 with TRBJ1-2; 8 nucleotides align to TRBD1. This CDR3 region has 16 residues. Germline values: CDR1 SEHNR, CDR2 FQNEAQ (reference sequence). Trimming cost V 6 bases and J 5 bases; bases outside gene matches: 14. CDR3: CASSSSGGRGAYGYTF. CDR3 coding DNA: TGTGCCAGCAGTTCGTCAGGGGGCCGAGGAGCATATGGCTACACCTTC.

V gene TRBV28 combines with J gene TRBJ1-5; 9 nucleotides line up with TRBD1. CDR3 length equals 15 residues. Germline V CDR1 and CDR2: MDHEN, SYDVKM. The V and J ends lost 5 bases and 5 bases, in that order; junction bases with no gene match: 7. The CDR3 protein is CASSLPGQGHQPQHF. The DNA of the CDR3 is TGTGCCAGCAGTCTCCCGGGACAGGGTCATCAGCCCCAGCATTTT. The variable domain in full, with the rest retrieved from reference TRBV28 and TRBJ1-5, is DVKVTQSSRYLVKRTGEKVFLECVQDMDHENMFWYRQDPGLGLRLIYFSYDVKMKEKGDIPEGYSVSREKKERFSLILESASTNQTSMYLCASSLPGQGHQPQHFGDGTRLSIL.

CDR3 coding DNA: TGTGCCAGCAGAGGCGACTGGACTGGGTATAATTCACCCCTCCACTTT. Its translation is CASRGDWTGYNSPLHF. The rearrangement joins TRBV28 to TRBJ1-6; D is undetermined. The CDR3 consists of 16 residues. Germline CDR1 MDHEN, CDR2 SYDVKM. Deletions cut 6 bases from V and 4 bases from J, with 16 bases between.

The V call is TRBV20-1, the J call TRBJ1-1, with a tentative D call TRBD1 (5 bases). This CDR3 is built from 14 residues. Germline assignment: CDR1 DFQATT and CDR2 SNEGSKA (reference sequence). V was shortened by 3 bases and J by 0 bases, with 11 bases between the two germline ends. The CDR3 coding sequence is TGCAGTGCTAGTGCCAGGGCTGTGAACACTGAAGCTTTCTTT. Encoded protein: CSASARAVNTEAFF.

The V and J genes are TRBV6-5 and TRBJ1-2; D is perhaps TRBD1 (5 bases). Germline assignment: CDR1 MNHEY and CDR2 SVGAGI. Deletions cut 5 bases from V and 2 bases from J, with 9 bases between. CDR3 length equals 13 residues. DNA of the CDR3: TGTGCCAGCAGTCAGGGTACGAACTATGGCTACACCTTC. Its protein is CASSQGTNYGYTF.

The chain joins TRBV5-8 to TRBJ1-5; tentative D call: TRBD1 (5 bases). This CDR3 spans 14 amino acids. Germline V gene lookup returns CDR1 SGHTS and CDR2 YDEGEE. Trimming pared 3 bases from V and 4 bases from J, leaving 11 bases between. CDR3 sequence (DNA): TGTGCCAGCAGCTATAGACCAGGGAATCAGCCCCAGCATTTT. Its translation is CASSYRPGNQPQHF.

This chain links TRBV29-1 with TRBJ1-3, with D unresolved. Per germline, CDR1 SQVTM and CDR2 ANQGSEA. The CDR3 sequence is 12 residues long. Trimming pared 3 bases from V and 4 bases from J, leaving 7 bases between. CDR3 amino acids: CSVDSAGNTIYF. DNA for the CDR3: TGCAGCGTTGACAGTGCGGGAAACACCATATATTTT. Full variable domain (remainder filled in from reference TRBV29-1 and TRBJ1-3): SAVISQKPSRDICQRGTSLTIQCQVDSQVTMMFWYRQQPGQSLTLIATANQGSEATYESGFVIDKFPISRPNLTFSTLTVSNMSPEDSSIYLCSVDSAGNTIYFGEGSWLTVV.

The genes are TRBV7-8 and TRBJ1-3; D is perhaps TRBD1 (6 bases). V lost 5 bases and J lost 3, with 14 bases in between. The CDR3 is 15 amino acids. Germline V gene lookup returns CDR1 SGHVS and CDR2 FQNEAQ. In DNA form, the CDR3 reads TGTGCCAGCAGCCAAGGAGCACAGGGTGGAAACACCATATATTTT. Its translation is CASSQGAQGGNTIYF.

The rearrangement links TRBV19 to TRBJ1-2, with 7 bases that match TRBD1. The CDR3 consists of 15 residues. The junction had 5 bases not matched to a gene; V was cut back by 2 bases and J by 2 bases. Germline CDR1 and CDR2: LNHDA and SQIVND (reference sequence). The CDR3 DNA is TGTGCCAGTAGTATAAATGTACAGGGGAACTATGGCTACACCTTC. As protein: CASSINVQGNYGYTF.

The chain links TRBV6-5 to TRBJ2-1; 11 nucleotides agree with TRBD2. Germline V CDR1 and CDR2: MNHEY, SVGAGI. There are 15 residues in the CDR3. Unmatched junction bases numbered 3, after V lost 6 bases and J lost 2 bases. The CDR3 coding sequence is TGTGCCAGCAGGGATAGCGGGAGGGCCTACAATGAGCAGTTCTTC. Translated: CASRDSGRAYNEQFF.

The chain joins TRBV3-1 (or the pseudogene TRBV3-2) to TRBJ2-2, with TRBD2 matching 7 bases. This CDR3 contains 15 residues. The germline V gene has CDR1 LGHDT and CDR2 YNNKEL (reference sequence). V dropped 2 bases and J dropped 3; count of bases not matched to a gene: 3. The CDR3 is CASSQWGGDTGELFF. The CDR3 DNA follows: TGTGCCAGCAGCCAATGGGGGGGAGACACCGGGGAGCTGTTTTTT.